This T cell receptor (beta chain) was found in a study of T-cell reconstitution after alpha-beta-depleted transplantation in children (dated by TCRdb to about 2016). As for the study more broadly: T-cell immune reconstitution after TCRalphabeta/CD19-depleted allogeneic hematopoietic cell transplantation in children was quantitatively tracked in the study by means of TCR repertoire profiling. The study at large found these results: The high TCRbeta diversity at day 60 in some patients was ascribed to recipient T cells and intrathymic progenitors that had survived conditioning. Over the following months the frequencies of hyperexpanded clones went down, and after one year T-cell counts and TCRbeta diversity were mostly credited to newly produced T cells. About two months after transplant, the apparently early recovery of alphabetaT-cell counts reportedly depended on just several hundred clones that had expanded rapidly and came from non-depleted graft cells.

The germline V gene yields KGHDR for CDR1 and SFDVKD for CDR2. Between the V and J ends, shortened by 6 bases and 0 bases respectively, the junction contains 3 bases. Its CDR3 holds 12 amino acids, cysteine through phenylalanine. The DNA shown is the 36-base CDR3, in frame from base 1. What the treatment or condition label conveys for this sample: allogeneic hematopoietic cell transplantation with graft depleted of TCRalphabeta T cells and CD19 B cells. The children who served as transplant recipients had been given grafts of TCRalphabeta/CD19-depleted allogeneic hematopoietic cells. The library was prepared using PCR. The sequencer listed for this sample is Illumina HiSeq 2500. To normalize quantification of the TCRbeta repertoire, the TCR libraries were built with molecular barcoding that relied on unique molecular identifiers. TCRdb reprocessed the public reads (quality trimming at Q25 with fastp, clone calling with MiXCR) and kept in-frame beta chains. Every distinct CDR3 protein forms one entry, paired with its most common genes and DNA. In this sample the table shows a few hundred thousand distinct CDR3 sequences, 23% of which occur a single time. 9.5% to 13% of the sample is in the top ten clones.

In this sample, this clonotype turned up many times. It has no known antigen specificity. Base qualities are not at hand, and no much larger clone is one base apart. Specimen: PBMCs, mostly from graft donor cells, collected 180 days after TCRalphabeta/CD19-depleted stem cell transplant. The TCR originated in a male patient aged 5 to 17 who had a stem cell transplant for acute lymphoblastic leukemia, so the T cells may come from the graft donor. The rearrangement joined TRBV24-1 to TRBJ2-3, with no confidently assigned D gene. The CDR3 in this case is CATSRSTDTQYF. The nucleotide sequence is given as TGTGCCACCAGTCGGAGCACAGATACGCAGTATTTT.